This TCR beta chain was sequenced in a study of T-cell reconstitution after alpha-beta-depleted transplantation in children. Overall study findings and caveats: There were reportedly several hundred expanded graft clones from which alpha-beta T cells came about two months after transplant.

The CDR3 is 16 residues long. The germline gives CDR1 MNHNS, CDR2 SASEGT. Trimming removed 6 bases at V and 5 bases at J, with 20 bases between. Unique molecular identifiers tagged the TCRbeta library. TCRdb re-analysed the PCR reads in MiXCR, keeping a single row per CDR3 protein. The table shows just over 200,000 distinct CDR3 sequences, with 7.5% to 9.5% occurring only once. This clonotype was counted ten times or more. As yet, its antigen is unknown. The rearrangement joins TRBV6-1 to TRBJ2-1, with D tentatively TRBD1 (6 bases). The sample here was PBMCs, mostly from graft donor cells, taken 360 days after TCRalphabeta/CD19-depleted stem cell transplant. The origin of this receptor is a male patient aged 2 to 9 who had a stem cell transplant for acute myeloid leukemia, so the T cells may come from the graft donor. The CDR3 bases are TGTGCCAGCAGCCCTAGGGGGTTTGCTACAGACAATGAGCAGTTCTTC. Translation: CASSPRGFATDNEQFF.